Reported below is one TCR beta chain. Its antigen is undetermined. Data came from immunoSEQ multiplex PCR; TCRdb stores just in-frame clones and leaves some out. Among 75,000 to 95,000 clones listed, 80% to 90% were seen once. Germline V gene data show CDR1 as GTSNPN and CDR2 as SVGIG (reference sequence). The germline V and J ends were trimmed by 2 bases and 0 bases, with 8 bases remaining between them. The CDR3 totals 13 residues. These data originate in a study of OX40 agonist ivuxolimab in advanced cancers. Turning to the study itself: All patients had ivuxolimab intravenously every 2 weeks at 0.01 to 10 mg/kg. The mean age was approximately 60 years, ranging from about 20 to 79, with under 90% of participants male.

Findings of the study overall: Among the lowest levels of clonal expansion were found in partial responders at 0.1-3.0 mg/kg. Fewer expanded clones were found on average in CD4+ than in CD8+ T cells.

J is TRBJ2-7 and V is TRBV30; D gene uncertain. Sample: CD4+ or CD8+ T cells sorted from blood, taken in a trial of the OX40 agonist ivuxolimab. This clonotype was obtained from an adult with an advanced solid tumor such as melanoma, head and neck, liver or kidney cancer. CDR3 sequence: CAWSPGFSYEQYF. The CDR3 DNA is TGTGCCTGGAGTCCCGGCTTCTCCTACGAGCAGTACTTC. The full variable domain, in which reference TRBV30 and TRBJ2-7 provide the parts outside the CDR3, is SQTIHQWPATLVQPVGSPLSLECTVEGTSNPNLYWYRQAAGRGLQLLFYSVGIGQISSEVPQNLSASRPQDRQFILSSKKLLLSDSGFYLCAWSPGFSYEQYFGPGTRLTVT.